Given below is one T cell receptor beta chain in context. These data come from a study of shared clonotypes between healthy human individuals. The assay was immunoSEQ multiplex PCR, and TCRdb's table has in-frame clones only and misses some. Found here are approximately 940,000 clones, about 80% of them singletons; the top ten hold about 1.5%. CDR3 size: 14 residues. V was shortened by 6 bases and J by 7 bases, with 18 bases between the two germline ends. The germline V gene encodes CDR1 SNHLY and CDR2 FYNNEI. This receptor was taken from a man younger than 35 in good health. The J gene is TRBJ1-2, the V gene TRBV2, with D perhaps matching TRBD1 (6 bases). The sample comprised memory CD4+ T cells sorted from blood. Specified subset: CD45RA-negative fraction. Here the CDR3 DNA reads TGTGCCAGCAGAGCAGTGGGGGCACTATTTGGCTACACCTTC. Translating gives CASRAVGALFGYTF.